The clone carrying this TCR beta chain was detected many times. The CDR3 is 13 residues long. Trimming took off 8 bases at V and 3 bases at J, with 14 bases between the two ends. The V gene's germline CDR1 is MNHNS and CDR2 SASEGT. The time point here: persistent/refractory GD, antithyroid drugs over 5 years with positive TRAb. The authors made the TCR library using RNA they extracted from PBMCs. As a group, patients came from one endocrinology department in Xi'an, China. The data were taken from a study of regulatory T cells in long-lasting Graves disease. Construction of the TCR beta libraries employed iRepertoire HTBI primers in conjunction with Arm-PCR of CDR3 regions. TCRdb used MiXCR to reprocess the multiplex PCR reads, holding one entry per CDR3 protein. The sample lists fewer than 600,000 distinct CDR3 sequences; 22% were seen once.

This TCR derives from a female donor with Graves disease. Sequencing used peripheral blood mononuclear cells (PBMCs), obtained when the disease was refractory, from a patient treated with antithyroid drugs. The rearrangement links TRBV6-1 to TRBJ2-7; weak D call: TRBD1 (5 bases). The CDR3 region has the DNA TGTGCCAGCGGCCTTACAGGTTACTACGAGCAGTACTTC. Protein product: CASGLTGYYEQYF.